The entry that follows covers one T cell receptor (beta chain) sequence. These data are taken from a study of control samples from healthy donors and cancer patients. Some clones are missing from TCRdb's copy, which holds only in-frame ones; the method was immunoSEQ multiplex PCR. The repertoire holds 100,000 to 150,000 clones, 92% seen once, with 2% to 2.5% in the top ten. The CDR3 spans 14 residues. V was pared by 0 bases and J by 5 bases, with 10 bases between. Germline V gives CDR1 LGHDT, CDR2 YNNKEL (reference sequence). The receptor was derived from a woman aged 45-60 years in good health. V usage is TRBV3-1 (or the pseudogene TRBV3-2) and J usage is TRBJ2-5, with TRBD1 as a possible D gene (5 bases). Sequencing used blood. In DNA form, the CDR3 reads TGTGCCAGCAGCCAAGATCCAGGGTTTGAGACCCAGTACTTC. Its protein product is CASSQDPGFETQYF.